This TCR beta chain was found in a study of blood T cell repertoires in COVID-19. As originally analysed: It was from reference gene primer amplification that nucleated cell counts were estimated. Clones were sequenced by immunoSEQ multiplex PCR, and TCRdb holds only the in-frame ones, with some missing. From that table come the V and J calls and clone size; the DNA was used to work out D and trimming. The table lists over 75,000 clones, about 91% of them singletons. V lost 5 bases, J lost 7 bases, and 6 bases stayed unmatched. Germline-derived CDR1 and CDR2 are SQVTM and ANQGSEA. The CDR3 has 13 amino acids.

The sequence derives from a human donor with active COVID-19. The donor label of this sample is uncertain. The sequenced material came from peripheral blood. The genes are TRBV29-1 and TRBJ2-1, with 9 bases lining up with TRBD1. For the CDR3, the DNA is TGCAGCGTTAAAACAGGGGGCTTGAATGAGCAGTTCTTC. Residues: CSVKTGGLNEQFF.